This TCR beta chain derives from a study of beta chain features in type 1 diabetes. The CDR3 has 13 amino acids. Germline V gene sequence: CDR1 MNHEY, CDR2 SVGAGI. V shed 2 bases and J 9 bases; nucleotides not matched to a gene: 4. Overall study results and limits: It was not settled here whether HLA type affects TCRB rearrangement. In cDNA sequencing, cells with high TCR expression could be over-represented. Within patients, naive, central memory and Treg TCRB repertoires seemed more similar than within healthy donors.

The investigators reverse transcribed all of the isolated RNA, so they sequenced expressed TCRB transcripts. The protocol was immunoSEQ multiplex PCR, while the TCRdb copy is restricted to in-frame clones and leaves out a portion. The table has roughly 240,000 clones, about 63% seen once; the top ten hold about 0.051%. A remark on this clone: Its cognate antigen is unknown.

The genes are TRBV6-5 and TRBJ2-1, with TRBD1 identical over 7 bases. Sequencing was performed on naive CD4+ T cells from blood. This sequence originates from a man aged 25 to 40 in good health. CDR3 nucleotides: TGTGCCAGCAGTTACGGGACAGAAGGTGAGCAGTTCTTC. Translation gives CASSYGTEGEQFF.